The T cell receptor (beta chain) described here comes from a study of blood T cell repertoires in COVID-19. In terms of age and location, participants ranged from roughly 18 to 95 years and lived in approximately 26 US areas. Recovered status applied to Cohort 3 donors who had two consecutive negative PCRs. It also applied to those with clearance or with symptom resolution. Method: immunoSEQ multiplex PCR; TCRdb's copy keeps in-frame clones and lacks some. The sample yields roughly 450,000 clones, roughly 87% seen once. The trim removed 4 bases at V and 4 bases at J, leaving 7 bases unmatched. Per germline, CDR1 SNHLY and CDR2 FYNNEI. The CDR3 is made up of 15 amino acids.

The chain has TRBV2 and TRBJ1-2; 9 positions agree with TRBD1. The sequence was collected from a man aged 18 to 30 who had recovered from COVID-19. Sequenced: PBMCs or T cells enriched from blood (not recorded which). CDR3 in amino acids: CASSATGGTLYGYTF. The CDR3 DNA reads TGTGCCAGCAGTGCAACAGGGGGCACCCTCTATGGCTACACCTTC.